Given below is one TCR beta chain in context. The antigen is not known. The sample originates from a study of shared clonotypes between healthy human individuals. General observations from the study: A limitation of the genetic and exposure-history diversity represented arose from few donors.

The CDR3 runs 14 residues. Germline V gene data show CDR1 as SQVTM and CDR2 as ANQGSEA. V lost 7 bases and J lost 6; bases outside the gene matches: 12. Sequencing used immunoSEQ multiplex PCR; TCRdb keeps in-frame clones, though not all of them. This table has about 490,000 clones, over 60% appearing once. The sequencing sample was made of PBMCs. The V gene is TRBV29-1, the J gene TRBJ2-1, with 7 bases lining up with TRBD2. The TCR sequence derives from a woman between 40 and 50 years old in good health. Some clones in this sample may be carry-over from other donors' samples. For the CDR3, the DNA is TGCAGCGCGCTAAATAGCGGGCTTAGCAATGAGCAGTTCTTC. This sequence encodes CSALNSGLSNEQFF.